This T cell receptor (beta chain) is drawn from a study of molecular identifiers for immune sequencing clone quantification. Study outcomes and limitations: Clones that had above 20 RNA copies took up over 98% of effector molecules but under 1% in naive cells. Sizes of clones that are highly expanded could be underestimated (if identical TCR molecules share a barcode).

A remark on this clonotype: Its cognate antigen is unknown.

The CDR3 totals 13 residues. The V end lost 3 bases, the J end lost 4 bases, and 7 bases lay between the germline ends. Per the germline V gene, CDR1 is SGHTA and CDR2 is FQGNSA. When naive CD8 T cells were sorted, they were gated as CD8+CD4-CCR7+CD45RA+. In TCRdb, the PCR reads were re-called with MiXCR into one record per CDR3 protein. The sample lists 600,000 to 650,000 distinct CDR3 sequences; about 20% were seen once. This clonotype originated in a human donor in good health. Some libraries in this study had Jurkat cell RNA spiked in. The chain has TRBV7-2 and TRBJ2-1; D is undetermined. Material for sequencing was naive CD8+ T cells from blood, with Jurkat cell RNA spiked in. Stated subset: FACS-sorted CD8+CD4-CCR7+CD45RA+ naive T cells. CDR3 amino acids: CASSFWGYNEQFF. CDR3 DNA sequence: TGTGCCAGCAGCTTCTGGGGTTACAATGAGCAGTTCTTC.